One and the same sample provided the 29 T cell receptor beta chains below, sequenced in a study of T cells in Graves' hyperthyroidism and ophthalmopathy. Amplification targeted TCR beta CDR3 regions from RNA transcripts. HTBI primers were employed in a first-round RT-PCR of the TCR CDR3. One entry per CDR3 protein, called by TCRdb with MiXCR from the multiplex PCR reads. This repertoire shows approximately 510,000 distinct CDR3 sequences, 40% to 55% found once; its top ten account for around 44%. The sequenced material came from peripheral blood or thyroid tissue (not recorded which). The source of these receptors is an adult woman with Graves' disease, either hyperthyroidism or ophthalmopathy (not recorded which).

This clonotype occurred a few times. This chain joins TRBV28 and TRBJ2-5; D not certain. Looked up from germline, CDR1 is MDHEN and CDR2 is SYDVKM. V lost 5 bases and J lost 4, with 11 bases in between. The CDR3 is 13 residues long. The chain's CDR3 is CASSKAAPETQYF. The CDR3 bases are TGTGCCAGCAGTAAGGCGGCCCCAGAGACCCAGTACTTC.

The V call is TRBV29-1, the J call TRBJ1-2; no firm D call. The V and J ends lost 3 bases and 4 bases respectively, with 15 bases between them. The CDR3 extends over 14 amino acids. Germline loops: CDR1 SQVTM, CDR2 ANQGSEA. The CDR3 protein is CSVDGLGMGYGYTF. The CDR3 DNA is TGCAGCGTTGATGGGTTAGGGATGGGCTATGGCTACACCTTC.

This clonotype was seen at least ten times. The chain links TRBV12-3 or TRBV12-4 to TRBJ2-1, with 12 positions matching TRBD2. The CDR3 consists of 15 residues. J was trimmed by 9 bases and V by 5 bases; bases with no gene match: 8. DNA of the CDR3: TGTGCCAGCAGTAAGACTAGCGGGAGTGGAGGTGAGCAGTTCTTC. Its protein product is CASSKTSGSGGEQFF.

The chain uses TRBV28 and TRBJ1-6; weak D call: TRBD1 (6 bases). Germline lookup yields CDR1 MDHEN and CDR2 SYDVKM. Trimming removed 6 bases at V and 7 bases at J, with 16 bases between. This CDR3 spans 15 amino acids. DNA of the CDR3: TGTGCCAGCAGGGAAGGAGGGGGGGGGAATTCACCCCTCCACTTT. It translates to CASREGGGGNSPLHF.

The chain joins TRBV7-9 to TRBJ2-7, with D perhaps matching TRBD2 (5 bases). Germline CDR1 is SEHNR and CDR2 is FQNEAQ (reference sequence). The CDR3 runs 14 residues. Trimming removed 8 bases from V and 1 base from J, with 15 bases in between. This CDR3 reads CASRLDGKSYEQYF. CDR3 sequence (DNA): TGTGCCAGCCGACTGGACGGGAAATCCTACGAGCAGTACTTC.

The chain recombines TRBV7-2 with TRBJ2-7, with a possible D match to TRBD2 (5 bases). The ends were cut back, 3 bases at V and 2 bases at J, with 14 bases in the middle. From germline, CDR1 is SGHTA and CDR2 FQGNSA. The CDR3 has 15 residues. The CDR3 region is CASSFTGGKTYEQYF. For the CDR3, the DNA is TGTGCCAGCAGCTTTACTGGAGGCAAGACCTACGAGCAGTACTTC.

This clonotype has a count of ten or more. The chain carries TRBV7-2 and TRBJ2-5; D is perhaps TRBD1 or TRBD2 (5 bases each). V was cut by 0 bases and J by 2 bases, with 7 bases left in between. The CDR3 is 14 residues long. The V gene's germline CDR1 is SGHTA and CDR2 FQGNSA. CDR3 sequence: CASSLAGRQETQYF. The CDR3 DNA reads TGTGCCAGCAGCTTAGCGGGACGACAAGAGACCCAGTACTTC.

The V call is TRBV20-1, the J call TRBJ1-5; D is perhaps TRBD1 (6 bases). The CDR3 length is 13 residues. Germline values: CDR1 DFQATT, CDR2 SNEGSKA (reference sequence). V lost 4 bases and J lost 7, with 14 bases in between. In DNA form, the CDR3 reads TGCAGTGCTATCCTTAGGGGGGAGCAGCCCCAGCATTTT. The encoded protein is CSAILRGEQPQHF.

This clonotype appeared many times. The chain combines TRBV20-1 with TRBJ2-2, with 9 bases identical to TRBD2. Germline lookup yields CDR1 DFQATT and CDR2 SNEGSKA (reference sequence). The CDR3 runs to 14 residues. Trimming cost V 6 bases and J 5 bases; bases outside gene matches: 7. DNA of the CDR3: TGCAGTGCCAAGGTCCTAGCGGGAACCGGGGAGCTGTTTTTT. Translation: CSAKVLAGTGELFF.

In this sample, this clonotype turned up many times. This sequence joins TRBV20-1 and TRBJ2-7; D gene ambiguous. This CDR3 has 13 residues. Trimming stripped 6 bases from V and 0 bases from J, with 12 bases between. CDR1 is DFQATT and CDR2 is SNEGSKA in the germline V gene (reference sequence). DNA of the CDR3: TGCAGTGCCGAGAGTCCATACTCCTACGAGCAGTACTTC. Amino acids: CSAESPYSYEQYF.

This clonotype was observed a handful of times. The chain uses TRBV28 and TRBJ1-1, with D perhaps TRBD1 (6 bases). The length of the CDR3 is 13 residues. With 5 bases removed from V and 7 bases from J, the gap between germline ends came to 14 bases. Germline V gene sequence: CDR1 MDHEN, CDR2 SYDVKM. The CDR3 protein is CASSPGVIREAFF. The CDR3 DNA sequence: TGTGCCAGCAGTCCAGGGGTAATCCGTGAAGCTTTCTTT. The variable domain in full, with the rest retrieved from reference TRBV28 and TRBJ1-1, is DVKVTQSSRYLVKRTGEKVFLECVQDMDHENMFWYRQDPGLGLRLIYFSYDVKMKEKGDIPEGYSVSREKKERFSLILESASTNQTSMYLCASSPGVIREAFFGQGTRLTVV.

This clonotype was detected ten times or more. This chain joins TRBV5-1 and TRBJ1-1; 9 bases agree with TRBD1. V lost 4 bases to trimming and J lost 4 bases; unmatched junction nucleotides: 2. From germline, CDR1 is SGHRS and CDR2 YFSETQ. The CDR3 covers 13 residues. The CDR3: CASSGTGPTEAFF. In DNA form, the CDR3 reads TGCGCCAGCAGCGGGACAGGGCCCACTGAAGCTTTCTTT.

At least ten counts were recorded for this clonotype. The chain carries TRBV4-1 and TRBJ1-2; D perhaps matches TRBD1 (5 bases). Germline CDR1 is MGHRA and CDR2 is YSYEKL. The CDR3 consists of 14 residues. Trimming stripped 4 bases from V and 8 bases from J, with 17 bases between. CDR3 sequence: CASSPPRDQVGYTF. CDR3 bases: TGCGCCAGCAGCCCACCCCGGGACCAAGTGGGCTACACCTTC.

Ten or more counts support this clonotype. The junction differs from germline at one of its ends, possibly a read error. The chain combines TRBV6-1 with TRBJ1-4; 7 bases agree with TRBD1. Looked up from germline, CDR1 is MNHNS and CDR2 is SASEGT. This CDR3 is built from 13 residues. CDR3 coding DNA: TGTGCCAGCTCGAAGGGGGCTAAGGAAAAACTGTTTTTT. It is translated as CASSKGAKEKLFF.

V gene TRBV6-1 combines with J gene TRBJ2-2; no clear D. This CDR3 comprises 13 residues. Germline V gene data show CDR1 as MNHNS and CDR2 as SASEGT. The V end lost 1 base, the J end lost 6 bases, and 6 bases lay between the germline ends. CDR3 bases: TGTGCCAGCAGTGAAGGGGAACCCGGGGAGCTGTTTTTT. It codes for CASSEGEPGELFF.

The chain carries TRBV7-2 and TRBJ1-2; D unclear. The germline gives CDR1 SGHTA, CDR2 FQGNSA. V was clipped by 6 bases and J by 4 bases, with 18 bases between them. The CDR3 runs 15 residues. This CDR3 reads CASSLIPGSSYGYTF. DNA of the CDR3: TGTGCCAGCAGTTTAATTCCCGGGTCGAGCTATGGCTACACCTTC.

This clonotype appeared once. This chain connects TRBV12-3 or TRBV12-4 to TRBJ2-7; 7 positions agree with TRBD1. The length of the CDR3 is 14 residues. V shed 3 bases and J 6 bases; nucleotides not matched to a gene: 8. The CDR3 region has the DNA TGTGCCAGCAGTTTTGGACAGGCCAGAGCCGAGCAGTACTTC. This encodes CASSFGQARAEQYF.

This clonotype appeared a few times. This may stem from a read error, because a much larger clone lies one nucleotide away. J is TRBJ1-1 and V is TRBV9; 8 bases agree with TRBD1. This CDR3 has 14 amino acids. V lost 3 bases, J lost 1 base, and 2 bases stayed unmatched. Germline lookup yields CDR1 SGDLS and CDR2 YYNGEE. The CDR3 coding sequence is TGTGCCAGCAGCGCGGGACAGGCGAACACTGAAGCTTTCTTT. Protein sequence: CASSAGQANTEAFF.

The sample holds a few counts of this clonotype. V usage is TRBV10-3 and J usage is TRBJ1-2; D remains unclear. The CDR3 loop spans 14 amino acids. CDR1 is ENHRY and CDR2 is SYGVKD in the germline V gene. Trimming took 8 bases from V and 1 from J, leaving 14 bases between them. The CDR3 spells CAIADANVNYGYTF. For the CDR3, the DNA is TGTGCCATCGCGGACGCAAACGTTAACTATGGCTACACCTTC.

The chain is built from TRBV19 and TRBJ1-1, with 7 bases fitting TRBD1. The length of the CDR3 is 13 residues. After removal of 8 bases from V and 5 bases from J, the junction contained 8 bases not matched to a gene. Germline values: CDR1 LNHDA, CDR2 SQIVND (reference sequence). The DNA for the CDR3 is TGTGCCAGTTACCAAGCGACAGGGACTGAAGCTTTCTTT. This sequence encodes CASYQATGTEAFF. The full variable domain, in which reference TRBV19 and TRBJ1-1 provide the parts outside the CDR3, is DGGITQSPKYLFRKEGQNVTLSCEQNLNHDAMYWYRQDPGQGLRLIYYSQIVNDFQKGDIAEGYSVSREKKESFPLTVTSAQKNPTAFYLCASYQATGTEAFFGQGTRLTVV.

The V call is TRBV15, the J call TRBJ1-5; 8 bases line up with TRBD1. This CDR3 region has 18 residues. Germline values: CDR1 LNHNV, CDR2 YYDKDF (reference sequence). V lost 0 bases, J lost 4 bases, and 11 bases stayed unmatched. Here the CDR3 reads CATSRDLYRGATNQPQHF. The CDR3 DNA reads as TGTGCCACCAGCAGAGATCTGTACAGGGGGGCGACAAATCAGCCCCAGCATTTT.

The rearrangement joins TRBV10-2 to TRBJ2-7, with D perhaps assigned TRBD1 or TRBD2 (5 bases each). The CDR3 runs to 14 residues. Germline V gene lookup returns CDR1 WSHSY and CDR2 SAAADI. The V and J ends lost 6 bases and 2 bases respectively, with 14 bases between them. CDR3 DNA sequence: TGCGCCAGCAGCTTGAACGGGGCGGCCTACGAGCAGTACTTC. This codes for CASSLNGAAYEQYF.

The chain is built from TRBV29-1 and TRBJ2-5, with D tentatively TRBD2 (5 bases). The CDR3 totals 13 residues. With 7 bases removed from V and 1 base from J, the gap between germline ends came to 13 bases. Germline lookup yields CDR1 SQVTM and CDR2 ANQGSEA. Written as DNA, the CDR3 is TGCAGCGCTATGTCGAGCGGCCAAGAGACCCAGTACTTC. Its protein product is CSAMSSGQETQYF.

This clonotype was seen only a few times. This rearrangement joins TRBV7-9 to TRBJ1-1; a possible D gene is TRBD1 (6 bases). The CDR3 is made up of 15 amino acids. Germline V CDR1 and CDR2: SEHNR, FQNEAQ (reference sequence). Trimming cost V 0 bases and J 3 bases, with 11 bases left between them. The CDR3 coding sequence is TGTGCCAGCAGCTTAGCTGACAGGACCCACACTGAAGCTTTCTTT. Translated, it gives CASSLADRTHTEAFF.

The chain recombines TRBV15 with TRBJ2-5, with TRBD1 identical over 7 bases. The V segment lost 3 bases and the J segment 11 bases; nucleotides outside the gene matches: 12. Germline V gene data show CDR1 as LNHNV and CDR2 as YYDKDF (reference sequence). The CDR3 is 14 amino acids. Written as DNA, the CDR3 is TGTGCCACCAGCAGCCAGACAGGGTTAGGGGAGCAGTACTTC. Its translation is CATSSQTGLGEQYF.

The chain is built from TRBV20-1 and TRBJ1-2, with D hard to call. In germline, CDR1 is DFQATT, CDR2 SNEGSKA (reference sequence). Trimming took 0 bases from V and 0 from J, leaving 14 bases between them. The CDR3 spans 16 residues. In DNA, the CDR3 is TGCAGTGCTAGAGACGCTGAAGGACCAACTAACTATGGCTACACCTTC. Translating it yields CSARDAEGPTNYGYTF.

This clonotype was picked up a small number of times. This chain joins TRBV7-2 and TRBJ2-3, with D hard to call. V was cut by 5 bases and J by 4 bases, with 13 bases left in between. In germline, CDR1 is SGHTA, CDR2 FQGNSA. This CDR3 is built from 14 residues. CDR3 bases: TGTGCCAGCAGCCAAAGGGTAGGATCAGATACGCAGTATTTT. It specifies CASSQRVGSDTQYF.

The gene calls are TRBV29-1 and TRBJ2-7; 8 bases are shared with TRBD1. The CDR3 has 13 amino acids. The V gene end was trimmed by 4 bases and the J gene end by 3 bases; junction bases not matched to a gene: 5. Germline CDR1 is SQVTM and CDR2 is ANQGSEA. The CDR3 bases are TGCAGCGTTGGGGGGGACAGGAACTACGAGCAGTACTTC. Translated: CSVGGDRNYEQYF.

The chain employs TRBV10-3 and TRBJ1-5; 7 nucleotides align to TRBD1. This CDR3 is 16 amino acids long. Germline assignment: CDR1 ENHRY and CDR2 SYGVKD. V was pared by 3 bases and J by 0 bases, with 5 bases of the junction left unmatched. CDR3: CAISDPTGNSNQPQHF. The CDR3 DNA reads TGTGCCATCAGTGACCCGACAGGGAATAGCAATCAGCCCCAGCATTTT.